The clone carrying this TCR beta chain has just a few counts. The antigen is not known. TCRdb reanalysed the 5' RACE reads using MiXCR and keeps one entry per CDR3 protein. The sample records approximately 690,000 distinct CDR3 sequences, roughly 6.2% being singletons. The germline gives CDR1 SNHLY, CDR2 FYNNEI. V lost 5 bases and J lost 7; bases outside the gene matches: 12. This CDR3 contains 16 residues. Donors were all healthy Caucasians. These data come from a study of identical twins. Study conclusions and caveats: There is a chance that invariant MAIT and iNKT cells partially muddied zero-insertion analyses.

This TCR was sampled from a man aged 18 to 35 in good health. Sequenced input: naive T cells sorted from blood. This chain joins TRBV2 and TRBJ2-2; 8 nucleotides agree with TRBD1. CDR3 sequence: CASSNHPGQGGGELFF. The CDR3 region has the DNA TGTGCCAGCAGTAACCACCCAGGACAGGGAGGCGGGGAGCTGTTTTTT.